This is a list of T cell receptor beta chains from one sample in a study of breast tumors, draining lymph nodes, adjacent tissues. TCRdb passed the multiplex PCR reads through MiXCR, listing each CDR3 protein once. The table shows 60,000 to 70,000 distinct CDR3 sequences, with around 52% occurring only once. Sequencing input: breast tumor tissue. All receptors come from a female donor with breast cancer. Some clones in this sample may be carry-over from other donors' samples. CDR3s include the opening cysteine and the closing phenylalanine or tryptophan. D genes are given only for firm matches.

D | V | CDR3
- | TRBV19 | CASTRRSSGNTIYF
- | TRBV5-1 | CASSLDAGELFF
- | TRBV4-2 | CASSQEPLAGGQYEHF
TRBD1 | TRBV7-2 | CASSTPGTGGNSPLHF
- | TRBV10-3 | CASKKAGLGNTIYF
- | TRBV6-1 | CASSERASVANVLTF
TRBD1 | TRBV29-1 | CSVEDRDEKLFF
TRBD2 | TRBV11-2 | CASSLRGETQYF
- | TRBV30 | CAWSVGVSGYTF
TRBD2 | TRBV7-3 | CARGGLAGVLETQYF
TRBD2 | TRBV20-1 | CSASMRGGLAGVDPTDTQYF
- | TRBV11-2 | CASSPWEDIYEQYF
- | TRBV7-6 | CASSLDGGSGANVLTF
- | TRBV6-4 | CARAGETQYF
- | TRBV18 | CASSPRIRDMGRDTQYF
TRBD2 | TRBV20-1 | CSARATSGSTGELFF
- | TRBV24-1 | CATSDPAASNEQFF
- | TRBV20-1 | CSAPNRVGSYGQRYNSPLHF
TRBD1 | TRBV27 | CASSRTGSAYEQYF
TRBD2 | TRBV20-1 | CSARGVAGPLGTQYF
TRBD1 | TRBV28 | CASSPPGGAPQPQHF
- | TRBV29-1 | CSVVIWYSYNEQFF
TRBD1 | TRBV9 | CASSPRKTQGRGGYTF
- | TRBV28 | CASRIGQGKFNQPQHF
TRBD2 | TRBV5-4 | CASSPGGAGRWQETRYF
- | TRBV20-1 | CSAPAQGNSPLHF
TRBD2 | TRBV6-2/TRBV6-3 | CASSYPSGLQETQYF
- | TRBV2 | CASRRRASTDTQYF
- | TRBV20-1 | CSAREGGGTPQPQHF
- | TRBV5-1 | CASSLEQPYNEQFF
TRBD1 | TRBV11-1 | CASSLEFLGQGAEEQYF
TRBD2 | TRBV20-1 | CSAGGTSGGAFSRDTQYF
- | TRBV30 | CAWSHRTDPGELFF
TRBD1 | TRBV29-1 | CSVTTGDQPQHF
TRBD1 | TRBV7-2 | CASSLAPGQIYNEQFF
- | TRBV7-2 | CASSFDTSRNYGYPF
- | TRBV20-1 | CSALKGMGGELFF
- | TRBV28 | CASSFGASTVGRTDTQYF
TRBD2 | TRBV6-1 | CASMLAGVITDTQYF
TRBD1 | TRBV27 | CASILDRAGEQYF
TRBD2 | TRBV6-2/TRBV6-3 | CASSHSTSGNEQHF
- | TRBV20-1 | CSATPGTSTDTQYF
- | TRBV20-1 | CSAREVIYGYTF
- | TRBV2 | CASSPPSSYNSPLHF
- | TRBV7-2 | CASSLNRDYGYTF
TRBD2 | TRBV7-9 | CASSAGLAGGRTDTQYF
- | TRBV7-8 | CASSPWQGGELVF
- | TRBV9 | CASSVGTSGRALHF
- | TRBV7-9 | CASSSRDNSNQPQHF
- | TRBV20-1 | CSARDQGMNSPLHF
- | TRBV18 | CASSRSSGSQASGNTIYF
TRBD1 | TRBV14 | CASSQYRGGEETQYF
- | TRBV24-1 | CATSDFPYGYTF
- | TRBV7-2 | CASSPQLQGGEQYF
- | TRBV7-2 | CASSLGYSGTDTQYF
- | TRBV2 | CASQGFGDEKLFF
- | TRBV20-1 | CSAQGGRGSPLHF